This TCR beta chain was recovered during a study of neurological immune-mediated disorders. Study-wide results and caveats: Among 34 multiple sclerosis patients, 18 had repertoires that phylogenetic grouping placed in one related-CDR3 cluster, a possible signature.

Template-switch 5'RACE cDNA synthesis added a 10-nucleotide unique molecular identifier. One entry per CDR3 protein, called by TCRdb with MiXCR from the 5' RACE reads. The sample yields about 95,000 distinct CDR3 sequences, 3.5% to 4% seen once. There are many counts of this clonotype. The antigen is not known. J was trimmed by 2 bases and V by 4 bases; bases with no gene match: 12. Germline V lookup: CDR1 SGHRS, CDR2 YFSETQ. This CDR3 comprises 16 residues. Unsorted libraries used 2 million PBMCs kept at -80 degrees C. This clonotype originated in a woman between 18 and 29 years old with multiple sclerosis. The chain recombines TRBV5-1 with TRBJ2-7, with 7 positions matching TRBD1. The sequencing sample was made of PBMCs. For the CDR3, the DNA is TGCGCCAGCAGCCGGGAACAGGGGCCGACCCCCTACGAGCAGTACTTC. The encoded protein is CASSREQGPTPYEQYF.